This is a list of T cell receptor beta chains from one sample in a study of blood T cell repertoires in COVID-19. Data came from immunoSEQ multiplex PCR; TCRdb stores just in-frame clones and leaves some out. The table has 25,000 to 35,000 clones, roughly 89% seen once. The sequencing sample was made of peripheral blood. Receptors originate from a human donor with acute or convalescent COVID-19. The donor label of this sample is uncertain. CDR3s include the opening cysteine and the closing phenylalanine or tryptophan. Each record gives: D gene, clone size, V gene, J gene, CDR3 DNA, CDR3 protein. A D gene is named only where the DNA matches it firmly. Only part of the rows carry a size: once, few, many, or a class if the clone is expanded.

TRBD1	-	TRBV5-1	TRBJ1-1	TGCGCCAGCAGCGATCGGGACAGGGGGCGGAACACTGAAGCTTTCTTT	CASSDRDRGRNTEAFF
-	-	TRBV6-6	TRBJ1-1	TGTGCCAGCAGCCCAAAACAGGGAGGGTATTCTGAAGCTTTCTTT	CASSPKQGGYSEAFF
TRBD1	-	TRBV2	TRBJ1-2	TGTGCCAGCAGAGGGGGACAGGGAAGTGGCTACACCTTC	CASRGGQGSGYTF
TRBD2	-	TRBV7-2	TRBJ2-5	TGTGCCAGCAGCTTCGAGGGACTAGCGGGGGGACGAGTGACCCAGTACTTC	CASSFEGLAGGRVTQYF
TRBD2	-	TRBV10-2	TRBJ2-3	TGCGCCAGCAGCGCAAGCGGGGCAGGCGGCACAGATACGCAGTATTTT	CASSASGAGGTDTQYF
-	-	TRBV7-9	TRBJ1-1	TGTGCCAGCAGCTTAGGTTCGGGGGTAGGAGCTTTCTTT	CASSLGSGVGAFF
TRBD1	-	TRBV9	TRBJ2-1	TGTGCCAGCAGCGCTACAGGGGGCGCTTCCTACAATGAGCAGTTCTTC	CASSATGGASYNEQFF
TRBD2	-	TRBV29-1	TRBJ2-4	TGCAGCGTTGAGGGGGGGATTGGAAACATTCAGTACTTC	CSVEGGIGNIQYF
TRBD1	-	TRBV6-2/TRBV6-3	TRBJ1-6	TGTGCCAGCAGTTACTCACAGGGGAGCTCCTATAATTCACCCCTCCACTTT	CASSYSQGSSYNSPLHF
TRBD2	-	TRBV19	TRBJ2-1	TGTGCCAGTAGTGCCCTAGCGGGAGTAACCTACAATGAGCAGTTCTTC	CASSALAGVTYNEQFF
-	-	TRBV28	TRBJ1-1	TGTGCCAGCAGCACACAGGGATGGAACACTGAAGCTTTCTTT	CASSTQGWNTEAFF
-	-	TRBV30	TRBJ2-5	TGTGCCTGGAGGAGGAGAGGGGGAGAGACCCAGTACTTC	CAWRRRGGETQYF
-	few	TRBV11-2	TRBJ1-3	TGTGCCAGCAGCCCAAGCTGGGGGGTATCTGGAAACACCATATATTTT	CASSPSWGVSGNTIYF
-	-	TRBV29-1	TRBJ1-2	TGCAGCGTTTCTTTAGGGGTCTATGGCTACACCTTC	CSVSLGVYGYTF
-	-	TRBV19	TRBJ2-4	TGTGCCAGTAGTGATGGACCGATCCAGGGAGCCAAAAACATTCAGTACTTC	CASSDGPIQGAKNIQYF
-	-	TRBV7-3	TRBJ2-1	TGTGCCAGCAGCTTAAATGGCGGGACGACCAATGAGCAGTTCTTC	CASSLNGGTTNEQFF
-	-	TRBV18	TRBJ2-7	TGTGCCAGCTCACCCCGACACGGGGGCTACGAGCAGTACTTC	CASSPRHGGYEQYF
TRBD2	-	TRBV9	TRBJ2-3	TGTGCCAGCAGCGACCGGACTAGCTTCATGCCAGATACGCAGTATTTT	CASSDRTSFMPDTQYF
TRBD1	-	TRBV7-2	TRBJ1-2	TGTGCCAGCAGCTTAGTGATGGGACAGGCCAACTATGGCTACACCTTC	CASSLVMGQANYGYTF
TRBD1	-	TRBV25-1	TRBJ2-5	TGTGCCAGCACTCCCGGGACAGGGGGCCAAGAGACCCAGTACTTC	CASTPGTGGQETQYF
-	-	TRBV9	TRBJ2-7	TGTGCCAGCAGCGTCCGACTAGGTGACGAGCAGTACTTC	CASSVRLGDEQYF
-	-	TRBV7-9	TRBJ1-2	TGTGCCAGCAGACTACCCCCGACGATTGGCTACACCTTC	CASRLPPTIGYTF
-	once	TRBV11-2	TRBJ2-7	TGTGCCAGCAGCCGAGAGGAGGTAACCTACGAGCAGTACTTC	CASSREEVTYEQYF
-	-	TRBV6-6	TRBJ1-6	TGTGCCAGCAGTTACAGTCGGTTAGGAGATAATTCACCCCTCCACTTT	CASSYSRLGDNSPLHF
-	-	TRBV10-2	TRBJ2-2	TGCGCCAGCAGTGAGTACGGGTCGCGTACCGGGGAGCTGTTTTTT	CASSEYGSRTGELFF
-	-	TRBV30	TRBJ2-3	TGTGCCTGGATGGTGATGGGAGGCTCAGATACGCAGTATTTT	CAWMVMGGSDTQYF
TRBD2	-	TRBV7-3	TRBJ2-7	TGTGCCAGCAGCTATAGCGGGGGGGTTCCCTACGAGCAGTACTTC	CASSYSGGVPYEQYF
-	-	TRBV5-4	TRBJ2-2	TGTGCCAGCAGCTGGGGAAGCGGGGGGGAGCTGTTTTTT	CASSWGSGGELFF
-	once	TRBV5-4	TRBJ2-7	TGTGCCAGCCAGAGACGACTAGGAACAGTTTTCGAGCAGTACTTC	CASQRRLGTVFEQYF
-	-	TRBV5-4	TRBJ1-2	TGTGCCAGCAGCTTGGCGGGGGGGGCTAACTATGGCTACACCTTC	CASSLAGGANYGYTF
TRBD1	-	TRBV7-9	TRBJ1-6	TGTGCCAGCAGCCCGGGACAGACTAATAATTCACCCCTCCACTTT	CASSPGQTNNSPLHF
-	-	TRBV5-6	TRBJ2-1	TGTGCCAGCAGCTTGACTGATGAGCAGTTCTTC	CASSLTDEQFF
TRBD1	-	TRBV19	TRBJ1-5	TGTGCCAGCGACGAAGGGGACAGGCCCAATCAGCCCCAGCATTTT	CASDEGDRPNQPQHF
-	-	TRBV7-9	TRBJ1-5	TGTGCCAGTGGCTGCGGCAGGGGATTGCATCAGCCCCAGCATTTT	CASGCGRGLHQPQHF
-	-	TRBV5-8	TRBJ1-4	TGTGCCAGCAGCCCTCGGGGCAGGGAGGATGAAAAACTGTTTTTT	CASSPRGREDEKLFF
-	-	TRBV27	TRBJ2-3	TGTGCCAGCCGAGGGTGGGGTGGCACAGATACGCAGTATTTT	CASRGWGGTDTQYF
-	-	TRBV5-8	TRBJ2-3	TGTGCCAGCAGCTTGGAACGGGTTGATACGCAGTATTTT	CASSLERVDTQYF
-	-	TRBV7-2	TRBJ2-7	TGTGCCAGCAGCTTGGTTAGGGCAGGGGGGATCAACGAGCAGTACTTC	CASSLVRAGGINEQYF
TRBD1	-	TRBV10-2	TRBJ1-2	TGCGCCAGCAGTGACTCGACTCAGGGGGCCGGGTATGGCTACACCTTC	CASSDSTQGAGYGYTF